This T cell receptor (beta chain) was observed in a study of CD8+CD57+ T cells in acquired aplastic anemia. Study at large: The study obtained an average of around 3.4 ug of DNA from sorted CD4+ and CD8+ cells.

The study's findings and limits: CD8+ Simpson's diversity in patients was not significantly different from that in controls.

V lost 4 bases, J lost 1 base, and 12 bases stayed unmatched. CDR1 and CDR2 from the germline V gene are DFQATT and SNEGSKA (reference sequence). The CDR3 loop spans 17 amino acids. Sequenced patients had shown CD8+CD57+ cell expansion by flow cytometry. Each patient carried a diagnosis of severe acquired aplastic anemia. As concerns this clonotype: Its antigen remains unidentified.

CDR3 and TCR beta VDJ profiling relied on genomic DNA as the template. TCRdb called the reads again in MiXCR, with one record for every CDR3 protein. The table includes 89,000 or so distinct CDR3 sequences, roughly two thirds detected once. The sequence derives from a human donor with aplastic anemia. The sample was sorted CD4+, CD8+, or CD8+CD57+ T cells (not recorded which) from PBMCs. The rearrangement joins TRBV20-1 to TRBJ2-7, with 11 positions matching TRBD2. The CDR3 loop reads CSAIGIGIAGGSYEQYF. The CDR3 coding sequence is TGCAGTGCTATAGGCATCGGAATAGCGGGAGGGTCCTACGAGCAGTACTTC.